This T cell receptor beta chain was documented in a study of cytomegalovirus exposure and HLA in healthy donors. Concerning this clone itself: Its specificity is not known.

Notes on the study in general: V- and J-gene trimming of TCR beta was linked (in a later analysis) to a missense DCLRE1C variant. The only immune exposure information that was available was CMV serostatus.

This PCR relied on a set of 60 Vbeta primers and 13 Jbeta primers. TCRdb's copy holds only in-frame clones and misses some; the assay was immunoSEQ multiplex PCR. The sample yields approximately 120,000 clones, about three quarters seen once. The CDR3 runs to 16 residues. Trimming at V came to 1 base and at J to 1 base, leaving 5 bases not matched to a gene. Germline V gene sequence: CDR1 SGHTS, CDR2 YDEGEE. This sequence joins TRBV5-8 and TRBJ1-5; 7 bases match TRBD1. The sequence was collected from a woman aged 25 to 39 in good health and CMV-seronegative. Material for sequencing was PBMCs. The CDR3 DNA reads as TGTGCCAGCAGCTTGCACAGGGGAGAGAGCAATCAGCCCCAGCATTTT. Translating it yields CASSLHRGESNQPQHF.